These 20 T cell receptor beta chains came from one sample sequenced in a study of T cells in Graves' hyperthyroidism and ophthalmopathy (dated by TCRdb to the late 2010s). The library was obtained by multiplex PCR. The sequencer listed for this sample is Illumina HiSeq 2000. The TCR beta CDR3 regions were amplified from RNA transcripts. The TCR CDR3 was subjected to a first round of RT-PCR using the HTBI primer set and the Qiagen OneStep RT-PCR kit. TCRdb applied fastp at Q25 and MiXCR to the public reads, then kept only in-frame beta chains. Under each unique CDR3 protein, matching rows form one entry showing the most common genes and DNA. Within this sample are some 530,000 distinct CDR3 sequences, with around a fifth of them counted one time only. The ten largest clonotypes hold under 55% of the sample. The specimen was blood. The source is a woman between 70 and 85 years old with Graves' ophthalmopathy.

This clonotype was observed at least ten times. The DNA of the CDR3 is TGTGCCAGCAGCGACGGGACTAGCGGGGTTTCCTACAATGAGCAGTTCTTC. It is translated as CASSDGTSGVSYNEQFF. The chain is built from TRBV2 and TRBJ2-1, with 13 nucleotides matching TRBD2. CDR3 length: 17 residues. Trimming at V came to 6 bases and at J to 1 base, leaving 6 bases not matched to a gene. Germline V lookup: CDR1 SNHLY, CDR2 FYNNEI.

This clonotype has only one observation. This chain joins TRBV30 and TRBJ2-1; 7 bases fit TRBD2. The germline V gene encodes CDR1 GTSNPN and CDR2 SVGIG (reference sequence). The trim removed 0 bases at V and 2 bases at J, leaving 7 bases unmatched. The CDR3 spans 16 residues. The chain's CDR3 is CAWSVLAGLPYNEQFF. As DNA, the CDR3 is TGTGCCTGGAGTGTCTTAGCGGGCCTCCCCTACAATGAGCAGTTCTTC.

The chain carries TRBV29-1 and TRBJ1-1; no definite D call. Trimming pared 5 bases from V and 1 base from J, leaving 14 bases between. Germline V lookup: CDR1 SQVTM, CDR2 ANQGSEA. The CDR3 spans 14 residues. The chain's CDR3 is CSVSLASKNTEAFF. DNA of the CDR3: TGCAGCGTTAGTCTCGCTTCTAAGAACACTGAAGCTTTCTTT.

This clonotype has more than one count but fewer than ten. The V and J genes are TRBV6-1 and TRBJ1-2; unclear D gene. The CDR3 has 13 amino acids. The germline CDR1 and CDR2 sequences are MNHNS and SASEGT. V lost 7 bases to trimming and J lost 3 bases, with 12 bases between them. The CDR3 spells CASNPGADYGYTF. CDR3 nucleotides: TGTGCCAGCAACCCTGGAGCGGACTATGGCTACACCTTC.

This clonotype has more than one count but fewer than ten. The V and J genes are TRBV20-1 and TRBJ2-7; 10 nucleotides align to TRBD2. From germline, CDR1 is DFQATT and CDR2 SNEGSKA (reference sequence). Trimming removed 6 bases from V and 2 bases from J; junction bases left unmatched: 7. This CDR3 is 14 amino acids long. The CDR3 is CSALGLAGAYEQYF. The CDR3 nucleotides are TGCAGTGCCCTGGGGCTAGCGGGAGCCTACGAGCAGTACTTC.

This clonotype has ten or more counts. Here the CDR3 DNA reads TGTGCCAGCAGCTTTGGACTAGCGGGAGGGTACGAGCAGTACTTC. Its protein is CASSFGLAGGYEQYF. V gene TRBV11-2 combines with J gene TRBJ2-7; 15 bases agree with TRBD2. The CDR3 loop spans 15 amino acids. V gave up 3 bases and J gave up 4 bases; unmatched junction bases: 1. The V gene's germline CDR1 is SGHAT and CDR2 FQNNGV.

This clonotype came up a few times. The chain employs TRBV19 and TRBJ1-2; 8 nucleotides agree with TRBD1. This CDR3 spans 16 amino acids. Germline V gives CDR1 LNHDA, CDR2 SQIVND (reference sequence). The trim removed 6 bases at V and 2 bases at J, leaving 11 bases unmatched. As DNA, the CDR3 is TGTGCCAGTAGCAACAATCATCGGACAGGGAACTATGGCTACACCTTC. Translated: CASSNNHRTGNYGYTF.

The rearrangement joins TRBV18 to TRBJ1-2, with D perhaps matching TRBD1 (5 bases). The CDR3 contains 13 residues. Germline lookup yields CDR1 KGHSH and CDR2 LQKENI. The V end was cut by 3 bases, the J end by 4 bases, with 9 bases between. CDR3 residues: CASSPSDTYGYTF. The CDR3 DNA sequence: TGTGCCAGCTCACCTTCGGACACCTATGGCTACACCTTC.

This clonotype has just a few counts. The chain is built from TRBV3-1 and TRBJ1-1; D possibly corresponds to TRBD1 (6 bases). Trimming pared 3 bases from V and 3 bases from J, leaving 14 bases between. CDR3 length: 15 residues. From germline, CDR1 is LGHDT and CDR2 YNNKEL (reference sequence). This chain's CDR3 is CASSQVGGAHTEAFF. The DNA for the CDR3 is TGTGCCAGCAGCCAGGTAGGGGGGGCTCACACTGAAGCTTTCTTT.

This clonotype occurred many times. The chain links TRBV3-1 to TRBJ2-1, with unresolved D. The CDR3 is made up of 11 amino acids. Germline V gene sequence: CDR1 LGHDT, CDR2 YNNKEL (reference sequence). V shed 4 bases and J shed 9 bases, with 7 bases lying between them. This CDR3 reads CASSLPGEQFF. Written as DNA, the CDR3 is TGTGCCAGCAGCCTCCCGGGTGAGCAGTTCTTC.

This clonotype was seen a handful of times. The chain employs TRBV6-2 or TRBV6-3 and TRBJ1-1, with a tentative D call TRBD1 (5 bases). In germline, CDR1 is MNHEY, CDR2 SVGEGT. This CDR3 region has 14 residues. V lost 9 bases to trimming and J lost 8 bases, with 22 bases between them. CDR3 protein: CASTQDGRGREAFF. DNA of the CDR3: TGTGCCAGTACACAGGACGGCAGAGGGAGAGAAGCTTTCTTT.

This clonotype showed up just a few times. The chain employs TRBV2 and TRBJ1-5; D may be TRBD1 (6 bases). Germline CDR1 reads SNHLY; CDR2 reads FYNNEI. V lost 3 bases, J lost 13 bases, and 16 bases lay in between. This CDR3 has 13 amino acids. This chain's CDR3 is CASSDVNREVQHF. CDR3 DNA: TGTGCCAGCAGTGACGTAAACAGGGAAGTACAGCATTTT.

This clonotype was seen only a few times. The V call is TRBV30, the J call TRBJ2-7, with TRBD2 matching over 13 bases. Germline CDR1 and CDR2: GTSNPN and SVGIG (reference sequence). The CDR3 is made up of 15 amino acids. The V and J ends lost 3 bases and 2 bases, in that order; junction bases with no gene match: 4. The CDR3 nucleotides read TGTGCCTGGAGGGGACTAGCGGGATCAACCTACGAGCAGTACTTC. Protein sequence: CAWRGLAGSTYEQYF.

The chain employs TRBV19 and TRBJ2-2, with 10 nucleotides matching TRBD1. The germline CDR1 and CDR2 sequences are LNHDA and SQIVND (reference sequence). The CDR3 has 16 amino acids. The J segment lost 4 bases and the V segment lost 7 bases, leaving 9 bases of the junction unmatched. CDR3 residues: CASTSGTGVTTGELFF. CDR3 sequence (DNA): TGTGCCAGTACTTCCGGGACAGGGGTAACCACCGGGGAGCTGTTTTTT.

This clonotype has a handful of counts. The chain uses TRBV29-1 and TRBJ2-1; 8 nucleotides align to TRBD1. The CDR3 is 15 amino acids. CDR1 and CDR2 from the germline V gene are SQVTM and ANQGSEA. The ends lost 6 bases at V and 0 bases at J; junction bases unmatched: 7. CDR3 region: CSVKDRVSSYNEQFF. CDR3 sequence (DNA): TGCAGCGTAAAGGACAGGGTGAGCTCCTACAATGAGCAGTTCTTC.

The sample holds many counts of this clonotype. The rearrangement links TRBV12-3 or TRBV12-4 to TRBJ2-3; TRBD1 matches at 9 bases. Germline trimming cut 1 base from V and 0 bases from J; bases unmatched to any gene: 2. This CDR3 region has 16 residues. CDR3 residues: CASSLVQGASTDTQYF. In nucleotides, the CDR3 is TGTGCCAGCAGTTTAGTACAGGGGGCAAGCACAGATACGCAGTATTTT.

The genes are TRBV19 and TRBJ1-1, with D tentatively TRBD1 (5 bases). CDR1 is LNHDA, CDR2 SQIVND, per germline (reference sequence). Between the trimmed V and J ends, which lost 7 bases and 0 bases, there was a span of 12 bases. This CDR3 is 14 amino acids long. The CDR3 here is CASTPTALNTEAFF. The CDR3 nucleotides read TGTGCCAGTACCCCGACAGCTCTGAACACTGAAGCTTTCTTT.

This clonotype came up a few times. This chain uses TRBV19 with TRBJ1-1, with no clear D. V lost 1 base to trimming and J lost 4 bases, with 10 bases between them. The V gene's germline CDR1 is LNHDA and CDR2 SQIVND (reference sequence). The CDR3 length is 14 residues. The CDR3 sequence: CASSIVGLGTEAFF. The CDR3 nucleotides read TGTGCCAGTAGTATAGTAGGGTTGGGCACTGAAGCTTTCTTT.

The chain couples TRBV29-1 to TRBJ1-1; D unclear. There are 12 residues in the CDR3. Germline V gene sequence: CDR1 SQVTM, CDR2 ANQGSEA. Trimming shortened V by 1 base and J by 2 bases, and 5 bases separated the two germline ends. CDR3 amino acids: CSVEGGNTEAFF. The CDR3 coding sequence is TGCAGCGTTGAAGGGGGTAACACTGAAGCTTTCTTT.

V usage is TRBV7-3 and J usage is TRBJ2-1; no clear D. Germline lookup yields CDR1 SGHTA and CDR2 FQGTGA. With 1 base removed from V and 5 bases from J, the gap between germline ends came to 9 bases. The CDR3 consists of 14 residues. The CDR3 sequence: CASSLRDAHNEQFF. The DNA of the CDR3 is TGTGCCAGCAGCTTAAGAGACGCACACAATGAGCAGTTCTTC.